A single sample is the source of the 9 T cell receptor beta chains below, sequenced in a study of blood T cells in healthy people across ages. Alongside a J-beta primer mix, a sample-barcoded 5' primer served in a second PCR lasting about 7 to 12 cycles. TCRdb recomputed calls from the 5' RACE reads with MiXCR, one row per CDR3 protein. This table holds approximately 690,000 distinct CDR3 sequences, roughly 41% found once. Sequencing was done on a sample of blood. The receptors shown here come from a man older than 75 in good health.

This clonotype has a handful of counts. The rearrangement uses TRBV29-1 and TRBJ1-1, with D tentatively TRBD1 (6 bases). This CDR3 contains 15 residues. Per the germline V gene, CDR1 is SQVTM and CDR2 is ANQGSEA. V was shortened by 0 bases and J by 0 bases, with 11 bases between the two germline ends. In nucleotides, the CDR3 is TGCAGCGTTGAAGATCCGGGACACTTGAACACTGAAGCTTTCTTT. Translation: CSVEDPGHLNTEAFF.

This clonotype has at least ten counts. The chain joins TRBV6-2 or TRBV6-3 to TRBJ2-7; unclear D gene. The V gene's germline CDR1 is MNHEY and CDR2 SVGEGT. Trimming shortened V by 2 bases and J by 4 bases, and 6 bases separated the two germline ends. This CDR3 spans 12 amino acids. Written as DNA, the CDR3 is TGTGCCAGCAGTTACGAGGTTTACGAGCAGTACTTC. Its protein is CASSYEVYEQYF.

The chain employs TRBV6-2 or TRBV6-3 and TRBJ2-7; 10 bases are shared with TRBD2. V trimming: 5 bases; J trimming: 4 bases; junction bases outside the gene matches: 5. The CDR3 is 14 residues long. Germline-derived CDR1 and CDR2 are MNHEY and SVGEGT. The CDR3 is CASSLAGVPYEQYF. CDR3 DNA sequence: TGTGCCAGCAGTCTAGCGGGGGTCCCTTACGAGCAGTACTTC.

The rearrangement links TRBV20-1 to TRBJ2-4; TRBD2 matches at 7 bases. Germline CDR1 DFQATT, CDR2 SNEGSKA (reference sequence). Trimming at V came to 1 base and at J to 13 bases, leaving 10 bases not matched to a gene. The CDR3 sequence is 13 residues long. In DNA, the CDR3 is TGCAGTGCTAGAGCTCTAGCGGAGGGAGCGCAGTACTTC. The encoded protein is CSARALAEGAQYF.

This chain uses TRBV9 with TRBJ2-3; the D gene is possibly TRBD1 (6 bases). V lost 0 bases, J lost 4 bases, and 12 bases lay in between. Germline loops: CDR1 SGDLS, CDR2 YYNGEE. CDR3 length equals 15 residues. This CDR3 is CASSVVTGNADTQYF. Written as DNA, the CDR3 is TGTGCCAGCAGCGTAGTAACAGGGAACGCAGATACGCAGTATTTT. Full variable domain (remainder filled in from reference TRBV9 and TRBJ2-3): DSGVTQTPKHLITATGQRVTLRCSPRSGDLSVYWYQQSLDQGLQFLIQYYNGEERAKGNILERFSAQQFPDLHSELNLSSLELGDSALYFCASSVVTGNADTQYFGPGTRLTVL.

In its sample, this clonotype was seen a few times. This chain joins TRBV6-4 and TRBJ1-2, with D possibly TRBD1 on 6 matching bases. In germline, CDR1 is MRHNA, CDR2 SNTAGT. The CDR3 covers 15 residues. V was trimmed by 5 bases and J by 2 bases, leaving 15 bases between them. The CDR3 region has the DNA TGTGCCAGCAGTCTATATCTCCAGGGGAACTATGGCTACACCTTC. It codes for CASSLYLQGNYGYTF.

The chain employs TRBV4-1 and TRBJ1-2; D is uncertain. This CDR3 spans 15 amino acids. Germline V gene sequence: CDR1 MGHRA, CDR2 YSYEKL. V was pared by 4 bases and J by 8 bases, with 20 bases between. CDR3 DNA sequence: TGCGCCAGCAGCCTCCGCCTGGAGGGCCAGCAAGGCTACACCTTC. It is translated as CASSLRLEGQQGYTF.

This clonotype was recorded at least ten times. V is TRBV12-3 or TRBV12-4 and J is TRBJ2-5; 8 bases are shared with TRBD1. The CDR3 length is 14 residues. Trimming cost V 5 bases and J 5 bases; bases outside gene matches: 7. The CDR3: CASSRTGSEETQYF. The CDR3 nucleotides read TGTGCCAGCAGTCGGACAGGGTCTGAGGAGACCCAGTACTTC.

At least ten counts were recorded for this clonotype. The chain joins TRBV6-2 or TRBV6-3 to TRBJ2-1; perhaps TRBD1 as D (6 bases). The germline V gene encodes CDR1 MNHEY and CDR2 SVGEGT. V was cut by 7 bases and J by 4 bases, with 11 bases left in between. The CDR3 spans 13 residues. CDR3 loop: CASNKDSYNEQFF. The DNA for the CDR3 is TGTGCCAGCAATAAGGACAGTTACAATGAGCAGTTCTTC.